The clone carrying this T cell receptor (beta chain) was counted many times. Its antigen is unknown. The germline gives CDR1 SGHRS, CDR2 YFSETQ. CDR3 length equals 15 residues. The V end was cut by 3 bases, the J end by 4 bases, with 14 bases between. This sample was taken from a study of neurological immune-mediated disorders. Study-wide background: The disease course was relapsing-remitting in roughly 31 and secondary progressive in about 9% of the 34 multiple sclerosis patients. Findings and limits, study-wide: A possible signature appeared as one related-CDR3 cluster, in which phylogenetic grouping placed the repertoires of 18 of 34 multiple sclerosis patients.

Each sorted-subset library came from 800,000 to 1,000,000 CD4+ or CD8+ T cells. 5'RACE generated cDNA with 10-nucleotide random UMIs. Via MiXCR, TCRdb re-called the 5' RACE reads, giving one row per CDR3 protein. The data contain about 55,000 distinct CDR3 sequences, around 3.8% of them singletons. This TCR derives from a woman between 40 and 50 years old with multiple sclerosis. The sequenced sample was CD4+ T cells from blood. The chain joins TRBV5-1 to TRBJ1-3; maybe TRBD1 (6 bases). CDR3 in amino acids: CASSWGQLGGNTIYF. The CDR3 DNA reads as TGCGCCAGCAGCTGGGGGCAGCTTGGAGGAAACACCATATATTTT.